The 28 T cell receptor beta chains listed next were all sequenced from one sample in a study of blood T cells in healthy people across ages (dated by TCRdb to about 2015). The receptor library was made with 5' RACE. TCRdb names Illumina HiSeq 2500 as the instrument used. A second PCR of roughly 7 to 11 cycles was performed with a sample-barcoded 5' primer and a J-beta primer mix. The public reads were reprocessed in TCRdb via fastp at Q25 and MiXCR, keeping in-frame beta chains. Rows are unified per CDR3 protein, each entry keeping the most common DNA and genes. This sample is represented by hundreds of thousands of distinct CDR3 sequences; roughly 25% of them were singletons. The ten largest make up roughly 9% of the sample. These sequences were also reported in another study, on T cells of mothers and their children.

Sequenced: blood. The receptors here all came from a boy aged 10-17 years in good health.

This clonotype was recorded a few times. The chain carries TRBV5-1 and TRBJ1-1; D not resolved. Germline loops: CDR1 SGHRS, CDR2 YFSETQ. There are 14 residues in the CDR3. Trimming removed 2 bases from V and 1 base from J, with 9 bases in between. The CDR3 nucleotides are TGCGCCAGCAGCTTATTCCCGGCGAACACTGAAGCTTTCTTT. Amino acids: CASSLFPANTEAFF. Drawing the rest from reference TRBV5-1 and TRBJ1-1, the complete variable domain is KAGVTQTPRYLIKTRGQQVTLSCSPISGHRSVSWYQQTPGQGLQFLFEYFSETQRNKGNFPGRFSGRQFSNSRSEMNVSTLELGDSALYLCASSLFPANTEAFFGQGTRLTVV.

This chain joins TRBV28 and TRBJ2-7; D unresolved. The CDR3 sequence is 12 residues long. Germline V gene lookup returns CDR1 MDHEN and CDR2 SYDVKM. The V gene lost 3 bases and the J gene lost 6 bases, with 9 bases spanning the gap. The CDR3: CASSFPLREQYF. The DNA for the CDR3 is TGTGCCAGCAGTTTCCCCCTACGCGAGCAGTACTTC.

The chain uses TRBV6-6 and TRBJ2-3; 9 nucleotides match TRBD1. The CDR3 totals 14 residues. Trimming took 7 bases from V and 4 from J; bases not matched to a gene: 6. Germline CDR1 is MNHNY and CDR2 is SVGAGI (reference sequence). CDR3 nucleotides: TGTGCCAGCAAAACAGGGGGCATTGCAGATACGCAGTATTTT. Amino acids: CASKTGGIADTQYF.

This clonotype has a handful of counts. The V gene is TRBV6-5, the J gene TRBJ2-5; TRBD2 agrees at 9 bases. The CDR3 has 16 residues. After removal of 2 bases from V and 5 bases from J, the junction contained 9 bases not matched to a gene. The V gene's germline CDR1 is MNHEY and CDR2 SVGAGI. In nucleotides, the CDR3 is TGTGCCAGCAGTTACCAACCGGGACTAGCCACGGAGACCCAGTACTTC. As protein: CASSYQPGLATETQYF.

The V and J genes are TRBV5-1 and TRBJ2-7; TRBD2 matches 7 bases. V was clipped by 4 bases and J by 5 bases; unmatched bases: 15. Germline V CDR1 and CDR2: SGHRS, YFSETQ. The CDR3 runs 16 residues. CDR3 DNA sequence: TGCGCCAGCAGCCCGGATACTAGCGTTCGTAATCACGAGCAGTACTTC. Encoded protein: CASSPDTSVRNHEQYF.

This clonotype came up a few times. The chain employs TRBV28 and TRBJ2-7; a possible D gene is TRBD2 (5 bases). The germline gives CDR1 MDHEN, CDR2 SYDVKM. The length of the CDR3 is 14 residues. Trimming removed 7 bases at V and 3 bases at J, with 16 bases between. Here the CDR3 reads CASKDRERFYEQYF. The CDR3 DNA is TGTGCCAGCAAAGACCGGGAACGGTTCTACGAGCAGTACTTC.

This clonotype occurred many times. The V gene is TRBV13, the J gene TRBJ2-4; 7 nucleotides agree with TRBD2. J lost 3 bases, V lost 0 bases, and 2 bases had no gene match. The CDR3 totals 15 residues. The V gene's germline CDR1 is PRHDT and CDR2 FYEKMQ (reference sequence). The CDR3 spells CASSLGAGVKNIQYF. In DNA, the CDR3 is TGTGCCAGCAGCTTAGGCGCGGGGGTCAAAAACATTCAGTACTTC. The full variable domain, with the rest looked up from reference TRBV13 and TRBJ2-4, is AAGVIQSPRHLIKEKRETATLKCYPIPRHDTVYWYQQGPGQDPQFLISFYEKMQSDKGSIPDRFSAQQFSDYHSELNMSSLELGDSALYFCASSLGAGVKNIQYFGAGTRLSVL.

This clonotype was picked up a small number of times. This rearrangement joins TRBV12-3 or TRBV12-4 to TRBJ2-4; 8 nucleotides line up with TRBD2. With 3 bases clipped from V and 1 base from J, the junction kept 14 bases outside the gene matches. The CDR3 covers 19 residues. The DNA of the CDR3 is TGTGCCAGCAGTTTTTTAGGGGCGGGAGCGGGAGTTGCCAAAAACATTCAGTACTTC. It yields the protein CASSFLGAGAGVAKNIQYF.

J is TRBJ1-2 and V is TRBV20-1; tentative D call: TRBD1 (5 bases). Trimming took 5 bases from V and 5 from J, leaving 15 bases between them. There are 13 residues in the CDR3. Germline CDR1 DFQATT, CDR2 SNEGSKA (reference sequence). Here the CDR3 reads CSADTGTHYGYTF. In DNA, the CDR3 is TGCAGTGCTGACACCGGGACCCATTATGGCTACACCTTC.

The chain joins TRBV9 to TRBJ2-1; D perhaps matches TRBD2 (6 bases). Trimming took 0 bases from V and 1 from J, leaving 8 bases between them. The CDR3 is 15 residues long. Germline V gene lookup returns CDR1 SGDLS and CDR2 YYNGEE. CDR3 coding DNA: TGTGCCAGCAGCGTAGATGGGGGGTCCTACAATGAGCAGTTCTTC. Protein: CASSVDGGSYNEQFF.

The chain employs TRBV27 and TRBJ1-4; D possibly corresponds to TRBD1 (6 bases). The CDR3 runs 15 residues. CDR1 and CDR2 (germline): MNHEY, SMNVEV (reference sequence). Between the trimmed V and J ends, which lost 5 bases and 0 bases, there was a span of 10 bases. This CDR3 reads CASSPRGATNEKLFF. Here the CDR3 DNA reads TGTGCCAGCAGTCCCAGGGGTGCAACTAATGAAAAACTGTTTTTT.

V is TRBV20-1 and J is TRBJ1-1; D is possibly TRBD1 (5 bases). V was pared by 2 bases and J by 3 bases, with 19 bases between. This CDR3 spans 16 amino acids. The germline V gene encodes CDR1 DFQATT and CDR2 SNEGSKA (reference sequence). The CDR3 DNA sequence: TGCAGTGCTAGACCGTCCGAGAGGGGATGGGACACTGAAGCTTTCTTT. Translating it yields CSARPSERGWDTEAFF.

This clonotype was observed a few times. The V and J genes are TRBV27 and TRBJ2-7; TRBD2 is a possible D gene (5 bases). Trimming cost V 6 bases and J 4 bases, with 13 bases left between them. Germline V gives CDR1 MNHEY, CDR2 SMNVEV (reference sequence). This CDR3 region has 13 residues. The CDR3 DNA is TGTGCCAGCAGCCATAGTGGCGGGTACGAGCAGTACTTC. Its translation is CASSHSGGYEQYF.

This chain uses TRBV15 with TRBJ2-5; TRBD2 is a possible D gene (6 bases). The DNA matches TRBJ2-1 better at its end, which makes the J call doubtful. Looked up from germline, CDR1 is LNHNV and CDR2 is YYDKDF (reference sequence). The CDR3 contains 18 residues. CDR3 loop: CATSREGGPNFNSNEQFF. In DNA, the CDR3 is TGTGCCACCAGCAGAGAGGGGGGACCAAATTTTAATTCCAATGAGCAGTTCTTC.

This chain uses TRBV12-3 or TRBV12-4 with TRBJ2-3; TRBD2 agrees at 7 bases. There are 15 residues in the CDR3. V trimming: 1 base; J trimming: 3 bases; junction bases outside the gene matches: 4. CDR3 loop: CASSLVLAATDTQYF. The DNA of the CDR3 is TGTGCCAGCAGTTTAGTCCTAGCGGCAACAGATACGCAGTATTTT.

There are a few counts of this clonotype. The V gene is TRBV7-9, the J gene TRBJ2-7; 7 bases match TRBD1. This CDR3 contains 13 residues. J was trimmed by 4 bases and V by 8 bases; bases with no gene match: 8. Germline V gene sequence: CDR1 SEHNR, CDR2 FQNEAQ (reference sequence). The DNA for the CDR3 is TGTGCCAGCGCCGGGACAGACTCTTACGAGCAGTACTTC. Encoded protein: CASAGTDSYEQYF.

The chain recombines TRBV4-1 with TRBJ2-5; 10 bases map to TRBD2. The DNA matches TRBJ2-1 better at its end, which makes the J call doubtful. The germline V gene has CDR1 MGHRA and CDR2 YSYEKL. The CDR3 runs to 15 residues. CDR3 nucleotide sequence: TGCGCCAGCAGCCAAGCTATTCTAGCGGGAGAAGAGCAGTTCTTC. Protein product: CASSQAILAGEEQFF.

CDR3 protein: CSVERLVAGELFF. The CDR3, as DNA: TGCAGCGTTGAACGCCTAGTGGCCGGGGAGCTGTTTTTT. The chain links TRBV29-1 to TRBJ2-2; D gene ambiguous. Trimming removed 2 bases from V and 6 bases from J, with 10 bases in between. CDR1 is SQVTM and CDR2 is ANQGSEA in the germline V gene. The CDR3 consists of 13 residues.

This clonotype was observed a few times. The chain is built from TRBV5-1 and TRBJ2-5; tentatively, D is TRBD1 (5 bases). The J call may be in error: the DNA end matches TRBJ2-1 better. This CDR3 is built from 15 residues. Germline V CDR1 and CDR2: SGHRS, YFSETQ. CDR3 residues: CASNPTGSSYNEQFF. Written as DNA, the CDR3 is TGCGCCAGCAACCCAACAGGCTCATCCTACAATGAGCAGTTCTTC.

Ten or more counts support this clonotype. The V call is TRBV4-1, the J call TRBJ2-3, with unresolved D. The CDR3 spans 14 residues. V lost 0 bases, J lost 0 bases, and 4 bases lay in between. CDR1 and CDR2 (germline): MGHRA, YSYEKL. DNA of the CDR3: TGCGCCAGCAGCCAAGATGCGAGCACAGATACGCAGTATTTT. It codes for CASSQDASTDTQYF.

The chain recombines TRBV28 with TRBJ1-5; no definite D call. CDR1 is MDHEN and CDR2 is SYDVKM in the germline V gene. The CDR3 contains 17 residues. V dropped 4 bases and J dropped 2 bases, with 18 bases sitting between them. The DNA for the CDR3 is TGTGCCAGCAGTTCTAAAATCGTCGGGAGAGGCAATCAGCCCCAGCATTTT. It is translated as CASSSKIVGRGNQPQHF.

This rearrangement joins TRBV3-1 to TRBJ2-1; 9 bases fit TRBD1. This CDR3 region has 16 residues. After removal of 4 bases from V and 7 bases from J, the junction contained 11 bases not matched to a gene. Germline V gene sequence: CDR1 LGHDT, CDR2 YNNKEL (reference sequence). CDR3 DNA sequence: TGTGCCAGCAGCCCATTCTGGACAGGGGTTAGGAATGAGCAGTTCTTC. Protein sequence: CASSPFWTGVRNEQFF.

This rearrangement joins TRBV14 to TRBJ2-1; 11 nucleotides align to TRBD2. V lost 4 bases, J lost 5 bases, and 4 bases stayed unmatched. The CDR3 is made up of 15 amino acids. Looked up from germline, CDR1 is SGHDN and CDR2 is FVKESK. CDR3 region: CASSPGLAEDNEQFF. The CDR3 DNA reads TGTGCCAGCAGCCCGGGACTAGCGGAGGACAATGAGCAGTTCTTC.

This clonotype was seen a few times. The rearrangement joins TRBV15 to TRBJ2-5; a possible D gene is TRBD2 (5 bases). The J call may be incorrect, as the DNA end agrees better with TRBJ2-1. Germline V lookup: CDR1 LNHNV, CDR2 YYDKDF (reference sequence). This CDR3 has 13 amino acids. The CDR3 DNA reads as TGTGCCACCAGCAGGGGCAGCGGCGGGGAGCAGTTCTTC. It yields the protein CATSRGSGGEQFF.

This clonotype turned up a few times. The rearrangement uses TRBV7-2 and TRBJ2-5; weak D call: TRBD2 (6 bases). The CDR3 length is 15 residues. The germline V gene encodes CDR1 SGHTA and CDR2 FQGNSA. With 5 bases removed from V and 1 base from J, the gap between germline ends came to 14 bases. CDR3 DNA sequence: TGTGCCAGCAGCCCGATTCGGGGGATCCAAGAGACCCAGTACTTC. Translating it yields CASSPIRGIQETQYF.

The chain combines TRBV28 with TRBJ1-4; TRBD1 matches at 9 bases. CDR1 is MDHEN, CDR2 SYDVKM, per germline. V lost 6 bases to trimming and J lost 8 bases; unmatched junction nucleotides: 10. This CDR3 spans 15 amino acids. CDR3 bases: TGTGCCAGCAGCCGAGGGACAGGGCCCTTCGAAAAACTGTTTTTT. Translation: CASSRGTGPFEKLFF. Variable domain in full (rest from reference TRBV28 and TRBJ1-4): DVKVTQSSRYLVKRTGEKVFLECVQDMDHENMFWYRQDPGLGLRLIYFSYDVKMKEKGDIPEGYSVSREKKERFSLILESASTNQTSMYLCASSRGTGPFEKLFFGSGTQLSVL.

The gene calls are TRBV6-5 and TRBJ2-5; D unresolved. V gave up 4 bases and J gave up 2 bases, with 14 bases separating them. CDR3 length: 15 amino acids. Germline lookup yields CDR1 MNHEY and CDR2 SVGAGI. CDR3: CASSSPRLDQETQYF. In nucleotides, the CDR3 is TGTGCCAGCAGTTCTCCTAGACTGGATCAAGAGACCCAGTACTTC.

This clonotype was picked up a small number of times. The chain is built from TRBV12-3 or TRBV12-4 and TRBJ1-4; 7 bases align to TRBD1. Trimming at V came to 5 bases and at J to 5 bases, leaving 8 bases not matched to a gene. CDR3 length: 15 amino acids. This CDR3 reads CASSRQGRQNEKLFF. In DNA, the CDR3 is TGTGCCAGCAGTAGACAGGGACGACAAAATGAAAAACTGTTTTTT.